This T cell receptor beta chain was captured in a study of read filtering for tumor transcriptome and immune sequencing. Study-wide background: IR-seq gave about 4.05 to 11 million TCR reads per sample; RNA-seq gave about 80 to 1,300. Study results and limitations: Compared with RNA-seq, IR-seq gave much higher clonotype depth and reliability.

Losses at the gene ends were 0 bases for V and 7 bases for J; bases not matched to a gene: 9. The germline gives CDR1 ENHRY, CDR2 SYGVKD. The CDR3 sequence is 16 residues long. From 400 to 450 ng of RNA, a library with molecular barcoded alpha/delta and beta/gamma adaptors was made. MiXCR, applied by TCRdb to the reads, yields one record per CDR3 protein. In the table there are approximately 90,000 distinct CDR3 sequences, 9% to 15% of which are singletons. At the time of active disease, bone marrow was collected from every patient. This clonotype was counted a few times. Its target is not known. The chain is built from TRBV10-3 and TRBJ2-3, with 8 bases aligning to TRBD2. Sequencing was carried out using a population of CD138-negative cells sorted from bone marrow. This receptor was identified in a donor aged 40 or over with multiple myeloma. The chain's CDR3 is CAISESQAGAIYTQYF. The CDR3 DNA sequence: TGTGCCATCAGTGAGTCTCAAGCGGGAGCGATATATACGCAGTATTTT.